The next 21 T cell receptor beta chains were all read from a single sample in a study of CD8+ T cells in alopecia areata. As for treatment: oral pan-JAK inhibitor, 5-10 mg twice daily. Following RNA extraction, reverse transcription yielded cDNA that acted as the sequencing template. The method was immunoSEQ multiplex PCR; TCRdb's version includes in-frame clones alone and lacks a portion of them. The data hold around 160,000 clones, with around three fifths observed a single time. Sequences were derived from CD4+ T cells sorted from blood, sampled at week 24, from a patient treated with tofacitinib. The receptor source for this set is a human donor with alopecia areata.

A single count supports this clone. V usage is TRBV7-9 and J usage is TRBJ1-1; a possible D gene is TRBD1 (5 bases). In germline, CDR1 is SEHNR, CDR2 FQNEAQ (reference sequence). Trimming pared 1 base from V and 7 bases from J, leaving 16 bases between. The CDR3 spans 15 residues. The chain's CDR3 is CASSLGGAFLGEAFF. CDR3 nucleotides: TGTGCCAGCAGCTTAGGGGGCGCGTTTCTGGGTGAAGCTTTCTTT.

In DNA, the CDR3 is TGTGCCAGCTCACCAGGGCCACGACAGGGGACTAACTATGGCTACACCTTC. Translation gives CASSPGPRQGTNYGYTF. The rearrangement joins TRBV18 to TRBJ1-2; TRBD1 matches at 8 bases. This CDR3 has 17 amino acids. The germline V gene has CDR1 KGHSH and CDR2 LQKENI. The ends lost 2 bases at V and 0 bases at J; junction bases unmatched: 8.

The chain couples TRBV7-3 to TRBJ2-2; D remains unclear. The length of the CDR3 is 13 residues. The V end lost 2 bases, the J end lost 7 bases, and 8 bases lay between the germline ends. Germline lookup yields CDR1 SGHTA and CDR2 FQGTGA. CDR3 coding DNA: TGTGCCAGCAGCTTATTCGTTGACGGGGAGCTGTTTTTT. Protein: CASSLFVDGELFF.

The chain carries TRBV4-2 and TRBJ2-5, with D tentatively TRBD1 or TRBD2 (6 bases each). CDR3 size: 14 residues. With 1 base removed from V and 3 bases from J, the gap between germline ends came to 9 bases. Looked up from germline, CDR1 is LGHNA and CDR2 is YNFKEQ. The CDR3 loop reads CASSQGGGKETQYF. The CDR3 DNA is TGTGCCAGCAGCCAAGGAGGGGGGAAAGAGACCCAGTACTTC.

The V gene is TRBV30, the J gene TRBJ1-2; tentative D call: TRBD1 (6 bases). The CDR3 consists of 14 residues. Trimming shortened V by 2 bases and J by 2 bases, and 12 bases separated the two germline ends. Germline V gives CDR1 GTSNPN, CDR2 SVGIG (reference sequence). The CDR3 loop is CAWSSGGRNYGYTF. The CDR3 coding sequence is TGTGCCTGGAGTTCGGGGGGCCGGAACTATGGCTACACCTTC.

Only a few counts were recorded for this clone. The rearrangement joins TRBV5-1 to TRBJ2-6, with unresolved D. Trimming cost V 3 bases and J 2 bases, with 9 bases left between them. CDR3 size: 15 residues. CDR1 and CDR2 (germline): SGHRS, YFSETQ. The CDR3 is CASSSQGPGANVLTF. The CDR3 DNA follows: TGCGCCAGCAGCTCTCAAGGGCCTGGGGCCAACGTCCTGACTTTC.

The chain couples TRBV29-1 to TRBJ1-6; 8 bases align to TRBD1. Per germline, CDR1 SQVTM and CDR2 ANQGSEA. The CDR3 sequence is 16 residues long. The V segment lost 7 bases and the J segment 4 bases; nucleotides outside the gene matches: 12. CDR3 nucleotides: TGCAGCGAGAGAATGGCAGGGGGCACTTATAATTCACCCCTCCACTTT. It codes for CSERMAGGTYNSPLHF.

About this clone: Other DNA sequences in this sample translate to the same CDR3. The rearrangement links TRBV4-2 to TRBJ2-7; 7 bases map to TRBD2. With V trimmed by 1 base and J by 1 base, 4 bases remained unmatched. This CDR3 has 15 residues. Germline V gene sequence: CDR1 LGHNA, CDR2 YNFKEQ. The CDR3 nucleotides are TGTGCCAGCAGCCAAGGATCGGGGGGATCCTACGAGCAGTACTTC. This gives the protein CASSQGSGGSYEQYF.

The chain joins TRBV4-2 to TRBJ1-2; D might be TRBD1 (5 bases). The ends were cut back, 5 bases at V and 7 bases at J, with 17 bases in the middle. There are 14 residues in the CDR3. Germline V gene data show CDR1 as LGHNA and CDR2 as YNFKEQ. CDR3 coding DNA: TGTGCCAGCAGCTTCAACCAGGGTGGTGGTGGCTACACCTTC. It yields the protein CASSFNQGGGGYTF.

The V gene is TRBV29-1, the J gene TRBJ2-7; D may be TRBD1 (5 bases). Trimming pared 2 bases from V and 3 bases from J, leaving 11 bases between. CDR1 is SQVTM, CDR2 ANQGSEA, per germline. The CDR3 is 13 amino acids. Here the CDR3 reads CSVEWGQGYEQYF. The DNA of the CDR3 is TGCAGCGTTGAATGGGGCCAGGGCTACGAGCAGTACTTC.

The J gene is TRBJ2-5, the V gene TRBV29-1, with D hard to call. The CDR3 spans 14 residues. V lost 4 bases and J lost 5, with 17 bases in between. The germline gives CDR1 SQVTM, CDR2 ANQGSEA. The CDR3 DNA reads as TGCAGCGTTGGCCTGAAGATGATGCGGGAGACCCAGTACTTC. Amino acid sequence: CSVGLKMMRETQYF.

CDR3 DNA: TGCAGCGGACGCGGCCGAACCTACGAGCAGTACTTC. Translating it yields CSGRGRTYEQYF. V usage is TRBV29-1 and J usage is TRBJ2-7; D is ambiguous. The germline CDR1 and CDR2 sequences are SQVTM and ANQGSEA. CDR3 size: 12 residues. V shed 7 bases and J shed 2 bases, with 12 bases lying between them.

This chain connects TRBV4-1 to TRBJ2-1; no clear D gene. The CDR3 is made up of 14 amino acids. V was cut by 1 base and J by 6 bases, with 10 bases left in between. The germline CDR1 and CDR2 sequences are MGHRA and YSYEKL. The DNA of the CDR3 is TGCGCCAGCAGCCAAGGGGTCTCTAGCAATGAGCAGTTCTTC. Amino acid sequence: CASSQGVSSNEQFF.

CDR3 region: CASSLDSSIYTF. The DNA of the CDR3 is TGTGCCAGCAGCTTGGACAGCTCCATCTACACCTTC. The J gene is TRBJ1-2, the V gene TRBV5-6; D call uncertain. Germline V CDR1 and CDR2: SGHDT, YYEEEE. V was trimmed by 0 bases and J by 10 bases, leaving 10 bases between them. The CDR3 totals 12 residues.

This clone was detected a few times. Other DNA sequences from this sample encode an identical CDR3 as well. This CDR3 is CSVEPGGNQPQHF. The DNA of the CDR3 is TGCAGCGTTGAACCGGGCGGGAATCAGCCCCAGCATTTT. The chain uses TRBV29-1 and TRBJ1-5; no clear D gene. The length of the CDR3 is 13 residues. The ends were cut back, 2 bases at V and 4 bases at J, with 9 bases in the middle. CDR1 is SQVTM and CDR2 is ANQGSEA in the germline V gene.

As to this clone: One end of the junction fails to match germline, which may point to a read error. Here the CDR3 reads CACSGDSVGETQYF. The CDR3, as DNA: TGTGCCTGCAGTGGAGACAGTGTCGGGGAGACCCAGTACTTC. The chain joins TRBV2 to TRBJ2-5, with a possible D match to TRBD1 (5 bases). The germline V gene encodes CDR1 SNHLY and CDR2 FYNNEI. The CDR3 sequence is 14 residues long.

The rearrangement joins TRBV5-1 to TRBJ1-1; D not certain. Germline lookup yields CDR1 SGHRS and CDR2 YFSETQ. This CDR3 has 13 amino acids. Trimming stripped 7 bases from V and 1 base from J, with 11 bases between. In DNA form, the CDR3 reads TGCGCCAGCGGGCCGTCACAGAACACTGAAGCTTTCTTT. Translated: CASGPSQNTEAFF. Full variable domain (rest looked up from reference TRBV5-1 and TRBJ1-1): KAGVTQTPRYLIKTRGQQVTLSCSPISGHRSVSWYQQTPGQGLQFLFEYFSETQRNKGNFPGRFSGRQFSNSRSEMNVSTLELGDSALYLCASGPSQNTEAFFGQGTRLTVV.

The chain has TRBV2 and TRBJ1-1; no reliable D call. Trimming removed 7 bases at V and 2 bases at J, with 11 bases between. The germline V gene encodes CDR1 SNHLY and CDR2 FYNNEI. The CDR3 has 13 amino acids. CDR3 sequence reads: CASTQLENTEAFF. The CDR3 DNA reads TGTGCCAGCACCCAGCTGGAAAACACTGAAGCTTTCTTT.

This clone was counted once. This chain connects TRBV12-5 to TRBJ2-6; D not certain. Germline CDR1 LGHNT, CDR2 FRNRAP. The CDR3 runs to 14 residues. The V gene lost 4 bases and the J gene lost 0 bases, with 4 bases spanning the gap. As DNA, the CDR3 is TGTGCTAGTGGTTCCAACTCTGGGGCCAACGTCCTGACTTTC. This sequence encodes CASGSNSGANVLTF.

Here the CDR3 reads CASSQGDRNTGELFF. CDR3 DNA sequence: TGCGCCAGCAGCCAAGGTGACAGGAACACCGGGGAGCTGTTTTTT. The V gene is TRBV4-1, the J gene TRBJ2-2; a weak D match, TRBD1 (5 bases). Trimming stripped 1 base from V and 1 base from J, with 7 bases between. The CDR3 consists of 15 residues. Germline V gene data show CDR1 as MGHRA and CDR2 as YSYEKL.

The V call is TRBV4-2, the J call TRBJ1-2, with a weak D call TRBD1 (5 bases). The CDR3 spans 14 residues. Germline V gives CDR1 LGHNA, CDR2 YNFKEQ. V lost 0 bases and J 6 bases, leaving 11 bases between the germline ends. The CDR3 nucleotides are TGTGCCAGCAGCCAAGATGGGACCCGGGATGGCTACACCTTC. Translation gives CASSQDGTRDGYTF.